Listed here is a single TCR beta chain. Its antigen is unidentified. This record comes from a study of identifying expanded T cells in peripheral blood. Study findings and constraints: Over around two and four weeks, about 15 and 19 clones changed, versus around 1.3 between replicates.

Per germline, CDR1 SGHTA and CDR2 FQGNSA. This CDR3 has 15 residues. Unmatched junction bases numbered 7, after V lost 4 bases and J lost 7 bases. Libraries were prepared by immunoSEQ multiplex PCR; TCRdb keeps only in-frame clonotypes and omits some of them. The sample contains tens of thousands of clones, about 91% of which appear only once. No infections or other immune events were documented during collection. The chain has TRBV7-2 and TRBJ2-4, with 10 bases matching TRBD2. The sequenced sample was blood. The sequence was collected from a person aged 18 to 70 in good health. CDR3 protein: CASSYELAGRNIQYF. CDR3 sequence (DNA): TGTGCCAGCAGCTACGAACTAGCGGGAAGGAACATTCAGTACTTC.